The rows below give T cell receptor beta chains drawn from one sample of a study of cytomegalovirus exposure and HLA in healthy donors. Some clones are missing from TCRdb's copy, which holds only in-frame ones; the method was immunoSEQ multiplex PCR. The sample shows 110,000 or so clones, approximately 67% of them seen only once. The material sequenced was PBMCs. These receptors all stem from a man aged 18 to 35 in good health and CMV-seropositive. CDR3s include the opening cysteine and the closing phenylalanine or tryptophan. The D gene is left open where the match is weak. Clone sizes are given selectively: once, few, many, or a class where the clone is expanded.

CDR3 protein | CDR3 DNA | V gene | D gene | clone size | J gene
CASSSGTGGHFSNQPQHF | TGTGCCAGCAGCTCAGGGACAGGGGGCCATTTTAGCAATCAGCCCCAGCATTTT | TRBV7-3 | TRBD1 | . | TRBJ1-5
CASSPPGEAYNEQFF | TGCGCCAGCAGTCCCCCGGGAGAGGCCTACAATGAGCAGTTCTTC | TRBV10-1 | . | medium-sized | TRBJ2-1
CASSSGLEMETQYF | TGTGCCAGCAGCTCGGGACTTGAGATGGAGACCCAGTACTTC | TRBV13 | . | . | TRBJ2-5
CASTRGHEQYF | TGTGCCAGCACGCGGGGGCACGAGCAGTACTTC | TRBV5-6 | . | . | TRBJ2-7
CASSPGTSGVSGEQFF | TGTGCCAGCAGCCCGGGGACTAGCGGGGTGTCAGGTGAGCAGTTCTTC | TRBV9 | TRBD2 | . | TRBJ2-1
CASSLVGRGEFF | TGTGCCAGCAGCTTAGTTGGGCGGGGGGAGTTCTTC | TRBV7-9 | TRBD2 | . | TRBJ2-1
CASSQGQGNEQFF | TGTGCCAGCAGCCAAGGTCAGGGCAATGAGCAGTTCTTC | TRBV4-2 | . | few | TRBJ2-1
CASSLLGAANQPQHF | TGCGCCAGCAGCTTATTGGGGGCGGCGAATCAGCCCCAGCATTTT | TRBV5-1 | . | few | TRBJ1-5
CASSRGTTDTGELFF | TGTGCCAGCAGCCGCGGGACCACTGACACCGGGGAGCTGTTTTTT | TRBV5-4 | . | . | TRBJ2-2
CASSPRADQETQYF | TGTGCCAGCTCACCACGGGCAGACCAAGAGACCCAGTACTTC | TRBV18 | . | . | TRBJ2-5
CASAGTQETQYF | TGTGCCAGCGCTGGCACCCAAGAGACCCAGTACTTC | TRBV5-5 | . | . | TRBJ2-5
CAWSARAGYGYTF | TGTGCCTGGAGTGCCAGGGCGGGGTATGGCTACACCTTC | TRBV30 | . | . | TRBJ1-2
CASSLNREGGYTF | TGCGCCAGCAGCTTGAACAGGGAGGGTGGCTACACCTTC | TRBV5-1 | . | . | TRBJ1-2
CASSEWAGEHYEQYF | TGTGCCAGCAGTGAATGGGCGGGGGAACATTACGAGCAGTACTTC | TRBV25-1 | TRBD2 | . | TRBJ2-7
CASSPGADEKLFF | TGTGCCAGCTCACCAGGGGCCGACGAAAAACTGTTTTTT | TRBV18 | . | . | TRBJ1-4
CASTQTGVNTEAFF | TGTGCCAGCACCCAGACAGGGGTAAATACTGAAGCTTTCTTT | TRBV28 | TRBD1 | once | TRBJ1-1
CASSPRQAEGYTF | TGTGCCAGCAGCCCAAGACAGGCGGAGGGCTACACCTTC | TRBV11-3 | . | . | TRBJ1-2
CASRIGGSNQPQHF | TGTGCCAGCCGAATTGGAGGGAGTAATCAGCCCCAGCATTTT | TRBV6-1 | . | few | TRBJ1-5
CASSRQGATGELFF | TGTGCCAGCAGCCGACAGGGGGCGACCGGGGAGCTGTTTTTT | TRBV6-1 | TRBD1 | . | TRBJ2-2
CSVSRGSNQPQHF | TGCAGCGTCAGCAGGGGAAGCAATCAGCCCCAGCATTTT | TRBV29-1 | . | . | TRBJ1-5
CASSFAGHTGELFF | TGCGCCAGCAGCTTTGCGGGACACACCGGGGAGCTGTTTTTT | TRBV5-1 | . | . | TRBJ2-2
CSVAGTMNTEAFF | TGCAGCGTCGCGGGAACCATGAACACTGAAGCTTTCTTT | TRBV29-1 | . | few | TRBJ1-1
CSVPPGTEAFF | TGCAGCGTTCCCCCAGGGACTGAAGCTTTCTTT | TRBV29-1 | . | . | TRBJ1-1
CASSYSINRGRETQYF | TGTGCCAGCAGTTACTCAATTAACAGGGGACGGGAGACCCAGTACTTC | TRBV6-5 | TRBD1 | . | TRBJ2-5
CASSDRDSNTEAFF | TGTGCCAGCAGTGATCGGGACAGCAACACTGAAGCTTTCTTT | TRBV6-4 | TRBD1 | . | TRBJ1-1
CASSYLAGVYEQYF | TGTGCCAGCAGTTACTTGGCGGGGGTTTACGAGCAGTACTTC | TRBV6-6 | TRBD2 | . | TRBJ2-7
CASSLPGGAPDTQYF | TGTGCCAGCAGTTTACCCGGGGGGGCCCCAGATACGCAGTATTTT | TRBV5-4 | TRBD2 | . | TRBJ2-3
CAASQGINQPQHF | TGTGCCGCGTCACAGGGGATTAATCAGCCCCAGCATTTT | TRBV10-3 | TRBD1 | . | TRBJ1-5
CASRFSYEQYF | TGTGCCAGCAGGTTTAGCTACGAGCAGTACTTC | TRBV6-1 | . | . | TRBJ2-7
CASSWGDRRPNYEQYF | TGTGCCAGCAGCTGGGGAGACAGGCGCCCTAACTACGAGCAGTACTTC | TRBV11-2 | . | . | TRBJ2-7
CSSSSRPGQGVGNQPQHF | TGTTCCAGCAGCTCACGCCCCGGACAGGGGGTGGGGAATCAGCCCCAGCATTTT | TRBV7-9 | TRBD1 | . | TRBJ1-5
CASSFGTIGTDHYEQYF | TGTGCCAGCAGCTTCGGAACTATAGGGACAGACCACTACGAGCAGTACTTC | TRBV7-6 | TRBD1 | . | TRBJ2-7
CASRQSGTSNTEAFF | TGTGCCAGCAGGCAATCCGGGACATCGAACACTGAAGCTTTCTTT | TRBV7-3 | . | . | TRBJ1-1
CTAATNEKLFF | TGCACGGCGGCAACTAATGAAAAACTGTTTTTT | TRBV20-1 | . | . | TRBJ1-4
CASGGASKWSYEQYF | TGTGCCAGCGGGGGGGCCAGTAAGTGGTCCTACGAGCAGTACTTC | TRBV6-1 | . | . | TRBJ2-7
CASSISEHVLTF | TGTGCCAGTAGTATTTCTGAGCACGTCCTGACTTTC | TRBV19 | . | . | TRBJ2-6
CASSLVSASGWTEAFF | TGTGCCAGCAGCTTAGTATCGGCCTCGGGATGGACTGAAGCTTTCTTT | TRBV11-2 | . | few | TRBJ1-1
CASSGSTTGSYEQYF | TGTGCCAGCAGTGGGTCCACAACAGGCTCCTACGAGCAGTACTTC | TRBV25-1 | . | . | TRBJ2-7
CASSRTKQGVNEKLFF | TGTGCCAGCAGTCGAACTAAACAGGGGGTTAATGAAAAACTGTTTTTT | TRBV28 | TRBD1 | . | TRBJ1-4
CASSQTGGNQPQHF | TGTGCCAGCAGTCAGACAGGGGGCAATCAGCCCCAGCATTTT | TRBV6-6 | TRBD1 | few | TRBJ1-5
CASRYHRGTQYF | TGTGCCAGCAGATATCATCGCGGGACCCAGTACTTC | TRBV11-2 | . | few | TRBJ2-5
CASSISANYGYTF | TGTGCCAGCAGTATTAGTGCTAACTATGGCTACACCTTC | TRBV2 | . | . | TRBJ1-2
CASKRESENSPLHF | TGTGCCAGCAAGAGGGAATCGGAGAATTCACCCCTCCACTTT | TRBV2 | . | . | TRBJ1-6
CASSPGLNYGYTF | TGCGCCAGCAGCCCGGGACTAAACTATGGCTACACCTTC | TRBV5-1 | . | . | TRBJ1-2
CASSVGQGGANEKLFF | TGTGCCAGCAGTGTCGGACAGGGTGGAGCTAATGAAAAACTGTTTTTT | TRBV2 | TRBD1 | . | TRBJ1-4
CASSQDEGKSTDTQYF | TGCGCCAGCAGCCAAGATGAGGGCAAATCAACAGATACGCAGTATTTT | TRBV4-1 | . | . | TRBJ2-3
CASSLVSGNTEAFF | TGTGCCAGCAGCTTAGTTAGCGGAAACACTGAAGCTTTCTTT | TRBV7-9 | . | . | TRBJ1-1
CASSATGRGETQYF | TGTGCCAGTAGTGCGACAGGGCGGGGAGAGACCCAGTACTTC | TRBV19 | . | . | TRBJ2-5
CASSATGEGETQYF | TGTGCCAGCAGTGCGACAGGGGAGGGGGAGACCCAGTACTTC | TRBV6-4 | . | few | TRBJ2-5
CASSVVPGANTEAFF | TGTGCCAGCAGCGTAGTCCCAGGGGCTAACACTGAAGCTTTCTTT | TRBV9 | . | . | TRBJ1-1
CASSRDRVETQYF | TGTGCCAGCAGCCGGGACAGGGTAGAGACCCAGTACTTC | TRBV7-9 | TRBD1 | . | TRBJ2-5
CASSESGISGELFF | TGTGCCAGCAGTGAATCAGGGATCTCCGGGGAGCTGTTTTTT | TRBV6-1 | . | . | TRBJ2-2
CASSLASGGKQETQYF | TGTGCCAGCAGCTTGGCCTCGGGGGGGAAGCAAGAGACCCAGTACTTC | TRBV5-4 | TRBD2 | . | TRBJ2-5
CASSLTEGLVADGYTF | TGTGCCAGCAGCCTAACGGAGGGATTGGTAGCGGATGGCTACACCTTC | TRBV11-2 | . | . | TRBJ1-2
CATSRGGTLLYGYTF | TGTGCCACCAGCCGGGGAGGGACCCTTTTATATGGCTACACCTTC | TRBV15 | . | once | TRBJ1-2
CASSLTRGNEKLFF | TGCGCCAGCAGCTTGACCAGGGGTAATGAAAAACTGTTTTTT | TRBV5-1 | . | . | TRBJ1-4
CASSAQGTEAFF | TGTGCCAGCAGCGCACAGGGGACTGAAGCTTTCTTT | TRBV9 | TRBD1 | few | TRBJ1-1
CASTKTPSSGNTIYF | TGTGCCAGCACTAAGACTCCCAGCTCTGGAAACACCATATATTTT | TRBV6-5 | . | . | TRBJ1-3